This T cell receptor (beta chain) was retrieved from a study of T-cell memory formation after mild COVID-19. CDR3 length: 15 residues. Germline CDR1 reads SEHNR; CDR2 reads FQNEAQ (reference sequence). Trimming removed 4 bases from V and 6 bases from J; junction bases left unmatched: 7. MiXCR, run by TCRdb on the 5' RACE reads, gives a single entry per CDR3 protein. The sample holds some 210,000 distinct CDR3 sequences, about 18% seen once. In this sample, this clonotype turned up a few times. The antigen remains undetermined. Study results and limitations: CD4+ bias marked clones expanding day 15 to 37, unlike balanced contracting clones. CD4+ contracting clones were mainly CM and EM; CD8+ ones, EMRA. Whether day 37 second-wave clones are SARS-CoV-2-specific was not confirmed.

The chain recombines TRBV7-9 with TRBJ1-5; TRBD1 agrees at 9 bases. The sample taken for sequencing was PBMCs or a T cell subset sorted from them (not recorded which). This sequence was found in an adult woman who had mild COVID-19 (a few samples of this study predate the infection). Cell type and time point are not known. The CDR3 DNA sequence: TGTGCCAGCAGCTCGTGGACAGGGGAATTTCAGCCCCAGCATTTT. This encodes CASSSWTGEFQPQHF. Using reference TRBV7-9 and TRBJ1-5 for the parts outside the CDR3, the full variable domain is DTGVSQNPRHKITKRGQNVTFRCDPISEHNRLYWYRQTLGQGPEFLTYFQNEAQLEKSRLLSDRFSAERPKGSFSTLEIQRTEQGDSAMYLCASSSWTGEFQPQHFGDGTRLSIL.